A single sample gave rise to the 32 T cell receptor beta chains below, sequenced in a study of cytomegalovirus exposure and HLA in healthy donors. PCR involved 60 Vbeta and 13 Jbeta primers. Clones were read by immunoSEQ multiplex PCR, and TCRdb kept only the in-frame ones, dropping some. The sample records 150,000 to 200,000 clones, approximately 88% being singletons. The material sequenced was PBMCs. The receptors derive from a boy aged 2-15 years in good health and CMV-seronegative.

The chain recombines TRBV6-1 with TRBJ1-5; 9 bases are a match to TRBD1. Germline assignment: CDR1 MNHNS and CDR2 SASEGT. The V and J ends lost 11 bases and 2 bases, in that order; junction bases with no gene match: 7. This CDR3 contains 14 residues. The DNA for the CDR3 is TGTGCCTCGAACAGGGGGCAACGCAATCAGCCCCAGCATTTT. As protein: CASNRGQRNQPQHF.

The gene calls are TRBV27 and TRBJ2-6; D is ambiguous. V gave up 8 bases and J gave up 4 bases, with 18 bases separating them. This CDR3 contains 16 residues. Germline CDR1 and CDR2: MNHEY and SMNVEV (reference sequence). The chain's CDR3 is CASSTSFGFGANVLTF. In DNA form, the CDR3 reads TGTGCCAGCTCCACTTCTTTCGGGTTCGGGGCCAACGTCCTGACTTTC.

The sample holds a few counts of this clone. J is TRBJ1-1 and V is TRBV27, with 7 bases lining up with TRBD1. The ends lost 3 bases at V and 0 bases at J; junction bases unmatched: 1. There are 14 residues in the CDR3. CDR1 is MNHEY, CDR2 SMNVEV, per germline (reference sequence). This CDR3 reads CASSFRGLNTEAFF. The CDR3, as DNA: TGTGCCAGCAGTTTCAGGGGGTTGAACACTGAAGCTTTCTTT.

This clone was seen more than once but under ten times. V is TRBV5-4 and J is TRBJ1-2; perhaps TRBD1 as D (6 bases). Germline V gene sequence: CDR1 SGHNT, CDR2 YYREEE (reference sequence). The CDR3 has 14 residues. Between the trimmed V and J ends, which lost 5 bases and 6 bases, there was a span of 17 bases. This chain's CDR3 is CASSLLQGSHGYTF. The CDR3 coding sequence is TGTGCCAGCAGTCTCCTACAGGGTTCCCATGGCTACACCTTC.

The V and J genes are TRBV7-9 and TRBJ1-5; 7 nucleotides line up with TRBD1. CDR3 length equals 16 residues. Germline V gene sequence: CDR1 SEHNR, CDR2 FQNEAQ (reference sequence). V lost 5 bases and J lost 6; bases outside the gene matches: 13. The CDR3 bases are TGTGCCAGCAGCCCTTCAGGACAGGTGGGGGGTCAGCCCCAGCATTTT. Its protein product is CASSPSGQVGGQPQHF.

The sample holds a few counts of this clone. V usage is TRBV6-1 and J usage is TRBJ2-3; 7 bases agree with TRBD2. CDR1 and CDR2 (germline): MNHNS, SASEGT. After removal of 4 bases from V and 2 bases from J, the junction contained 3 bases not matched to a gene. The CDR3 has 14 residues. Here the CDR3 reads CASSGSGSTDTQYF. CDR3 coding DNA: TGTGCCAGCAGTGGTAGCGGGTCCACAGATACGCAGTATTTT.

J is TRBJ2-7 and V is TRBV6-5; possibly TRBD1 for D (6 bases). CDR3 size: 14 residues. CDR1 MNHEY and CDR2 SVGAGI come from the germline V gene. V lost 2 bases to trimming and J lost 6 bases, with 14 bases between them. The CDR3 nucleotides are TGTGCCAGCAGTTACACAGGGTTATCGGGCGAGCAGTACTTC. Amino acid sequence: CASSYTGLSGEQYF.

This chain links TRBV2 with TRBJ1-2; 8 nucleotides agree with TRBD1. The germline CDR1 and CDR2 sequences are SNHLY and FYNNEI. With V trimmed by 2 bases and J by 8 bases, 10 bases remained unmatched. This CDR3 has 15 residues. In DNA, the CDR3 is TGTGCCAGCAGTGAAAAGTCAGGGGGCTTATTAGGCTACACCTTC. Translation gives CASSEKSGGLLGYTF.

The rearrangement uses TRBV18 and TRBJ2-2; perhaps TRBD1 as D (6 bases). Germline CDR1 KGHSH, CDR2 LQKENI. CDR3 length equals 14 residues. V shed 5 bases and J shed 1 base, with 8 bases lying between them. Here the CDR3 DNA reads TGTGCCAGCTCAGCGACAGGGAACACCGGGGAGCTGTTTTTT. Its protein product is CASSATGNTGELFF.

The rearrangement uses TRBV6-1 and TRBJ2-1; a possible D gene is TRBD2 (6 bases). The V end was cut by 8 bases, the J end by 0 bases, with 14 bases between. The CDR3 length is 15 residues. Germline CDR1 MNHNS, CDR2 SASEGT. The CDR3 sequence: CASDRDFGSYNEQFF. The CDR3, as DNA: TGTGCCAGCGACCGGGACTTCGGCTCCTACAATGAGCAGTTCTTC.

This chain joins TRBV7-2 and TRBJ1-5; 9 positions match TRBD1. From germline, CDR1 is SGHTA and CDR2 FQGNSA. The CDR3 loop spans 15 amino acids. The ends lost 5 bases at V and 5 bases at J; junction bases unmatched: 7. The CDR3 reads CASSPGTGRDQPQHF. CDR3 nucleotides: TGTGCCAGCAGCCCCGGGACAGGGAGGGATCAGCCCCAGCATTTT.

This chain uses TRBV13 with TRBJ2-6; D remains ambiguous. Germline lookup yields CDR1 PRHDT and CDR2 FYEKMQ (reference sequence). Deletions cut 0 bases from V and 1 base from J, with 4 bases between. The CDR3 is made up of 15 amino acids. Here the CDR3 reads CASSLGQSGANVLTF. The CDR3, as DNA: TGTGCCAGCAGCTTAGGCCAATCTGGGGCCAACGTCCTGACTTTC. The full variable domain, completed using reference TRBV13 and TRBJ2-6, is AAGVIQSPRHLIKEKRETATLKCYPIPRHDTVYWYQQGPGQDPQFLISFYEKMQSDKGSIPDRFSAQQFSDYHSELNMSSLELGDSALYFCASSLGQSGANVLTFGAGSRLTVL.

The chain has TRBV10-3 and TRBJ1-3; D is perhaps TRBD1 (5 bases). V was cut by 4 bases and J by 0 bases, with 13 bases left in between. Germline V gives CDR1 ENHRY, CDR2 SYGVKD. The CDR3 is made up of 16 amino acids. The CDR3, as DNA: TGTGCCATCAGTGGTCAACAGGTTCTCTCTGGAAACACCATATATTTT. Translating it yields CAISGQQVLSGNTIYF.

This chain joins TRBV6-5 and TRBJ1-5; 8 bases line up with TRBD1. CDR1 and CDR2 from the germline V gene are MNHEY and SVGAGI. The CDR3 is 13 residues long. The V segment lost 5 bases and the J segment 9 bases; nucleotides outside the gene matches: 6. The CDR3 is CASSGGQGGPQHF. CDR3 DNA: TGTGCCAGCAGTGGTGGACAGGGCGGGCCCCAGCATTTT.

This clone has only one observation. This rearrangement joins TRBV27 to TRBJ2-7; 8 positions agree with TRBD2. V dropped 4 bases and J dropped 6; count of bases not matched to a gene: 8. The CDR3 length is 14 residues. Per the germline V gene, CDR1 is MNHEY and CDR2 is SMNVEV (reference sequence). CDR3 DNA sequence: TGTGCCAGCAGTTCTTCCGGGAGGGCCCTCGAGCAGTACTTC. This gives the protein CASSSSGRALEQYF.

The chain employs TRBV9 and TRBJ2-2; 7 bases are a match to TRBD1. The CDR3 has 18 amino acids. Germline lookup yields CDR1 SGDLS and CDR2 YYNGEE. The ends lost 5 bases at V and 2 bases at J; junction bases unmatched: 15. The chain's CDR3 is CASSARDRASRNTGELFF. CDR3 nucleotide sequence: TGTGCCAGCAGTGCAAGGGACAGAGCCTCCCGTAACACCGGGGAGCTGTTTTTT.

The chain couples TRBV6-6 to TRBJ2-7; 9 bases agree with TRBD1. Germline trimming cut 8 bases from V and 6 bases from J; bases unmatched to any gene: 8. The CDR3 totals 13 residues. Germline V gene lookup returns CDR1 MNHNY and CDR2 SVGAGI (reference sequence). CDR3: CASARGQGLEQYF. DNA for the CDR3: TGTGCCAGCGCCCGGGGACAGGGTCTCGAGCAGTACTTC.

The CDR3 loop reads CASRPTSGGSSGELFF. In nucleotides, the CDR3 is TGTGCCAGCAGACCTACTAGCGGGGGGTCCTCCGGGGAGCTGTTTTTT. V is TRBV7-6 and J is TRBJ2-2, with 12 bases identical to TRBD2. The CDR3 loop spans 16 amino acids. V was clipped by 6 bases and J by 6 bases; unmatched bases: 8. Per the germline V gene, CDR1 is SGHVS and CDR2 is FNYEAQ.

J is TRBJ1-1 and V is TRBV7-8, with D possibly matching TRBD1 (5 bases). The CDR3 loop spans 13 amino acids. Between the trimmed V and J ends, which lost 7 bases and 2 bases, there was a span of 11 bases. Germline V gene sequence: CDR1 SGHVS, CDR2 FQNEAQ. The CDR3: CASTSGSNTEAFF. In DNA, the CDR3 is TGTGCCAGCACCTCAGGGTCCAACACTGAAGCTTTCTTT.

V is TRBV2 and J is TRBJ1-2; 10 bases are a match to TRBD1. This CDR3 has 14 residues. The V gene end was trimmed by 4 bases and the J gene end by 8 bases; junction bases not matched to a gene: 7. Germline-derived CDR1 and CDR2 are SNHLY and FYNNEI. DNA of the CDR3: TGTGCCAGCAGTGGCACGGGACAGGGGAGAGGCTACACCTTC. Protein sequence: CASSGTGQGRGYTF.

The V call is TRBV10-1, the J call TRBJ1-1; 7 positions match TRBD1. CDR3 length equals 13 residues. V dropped 3 bases and J dropped 3; count of bases not matched to a gene: 1. Germline V gives CDR1 WNHNN, CDR2 SYGVQD (reference sequence). CDR3 amino acids: CASSDTGDTEAFF. CDR3 DNA: TGCGCCAGCAGTGACACAGGGGACACTGAAGCTTTCTTT.

The chain is built from TRBV7-8 and TRBJ1-4; D unclear. The V end lost 0 bases, the J end lost 7 bases, and 3 bases lay between the germline ends. The germline V gene encodes CDR1 SGHVS and CDR2 FQNEAQ. The CDR3 has 12 residues. CDR3 protein: CASSLAREKLFF. The CDR3 coding sequence is TGTGCCAGCAGCTTAGCGCGTGAAAAACTGTTTTTT.

V usage is TRBV7-2 and J usage is TRBJ2-3; 9 nucleotides align to TRBD2. This CDR3 region has 16 residues. V lost 6 bases and J lost 0; bases outside the gene matches: 7. Germline V lookup: CDR1 SGHTA, CDR2 FQGNSA. CDR3 coding DNA: TGTGCCAGCAGTCGTTCTAGCGGGGCTAGCACAGATACGCAGTATTTT. Translation: CASSRSSGASTDTQYF.

The chain is built from TRBV7-9 and TRBJ1-6; TRBD1 matches at 7 bases. The germline gives CDR1 SEHNR, CDR2 FQNEAQ (reference sequence). The V gene end was trimmed by 1 base and the J gene end by 10 bases; junction bases not matched to a gene: 7. The CDR3 is made up of 15 amino acids. The CDR3, as DNA: TGTGCCAGCAGCTTAGAAACAGGGGCCGGATCACCCCTCCACTTT. As protein: CASSLETGAGSPLHF.

V gene TRBV9 combines with J gene TRBJ2-5; 11 bases map to TRBD2. V shed 2 bases and J 4 bases; nucleotides not matched to a gene: 4. The CDR3 sequence is 15 residues long. The germline gives CDR1 SGDLS, CDR2 YYNGEE. Written as DNA, the CDR3 is TGTGCCAGCAGCGTTAGCGGGGGGGCCCCAGAGACCCAGTACTTC. It yields the protein CASSVSGGAPETQYF.

The rearrangement joins TRBV9 to TRBJ1-5, with D perhaps TRBD1 (5 bases). Between the trimmed V and J ends, which lost 3 bases and 5 bases, there was a span of 9 bases. Per the germline V gene, CDR1 is SGDLS and CDR2 is YYNGEE. There are 13 residues in the CDR3. The CDR3 coding sequence is TGTGCCAGCAGCGCTCGGGGGGATCAGCCCCAGCATTTT. Residues: CASSARGDQPQHF.

The chain joins TRBV21-1 to TRBJ2-1; TRBD1 is taken as the D call from the table, unchecked against the DNA. TRBV21-1 is termed a pseudogene. This CDR3 contains 12 residues. DNA of the CDR3: TGTGCCAGCAGCAAGCGACAGGGCGAGCAGTTCTTC. Its translation is CASSKRQGEQFF.

The genes are TRBV19 and TRBJ1-2; 9 bases align to TRBD1. CDR1 LNHDA and CDR2 SQIVND come from the germline V gene (reference sequence). This CDR3 is built from 17 residues. Unmatched junction bases numbered 13, after V lost 5 bases and J lost 3 bases. The CDR3 region has the DNA TGTGCCAGTAGTGTTTCCCGGGACAGGGACAGTGACTATGGCTACACCTTC. Translation gives CASSVSRDRDSDYGYTF.

The chain couples TRBV5-4 to TRBJ2-3, with 9 bases fitting TRBD2. The germline CDR1 and CDR2 sequences are SGHNT and YYREEE (reference sequence). The CDR3 spans 14 residues. Losses at the gene ends were 9 bases for V and 3 bases for J; bases not matched to a gene: 8. CDR3 coding DNA: TGTGCCACCCTTAGCGGGAGTGAGACAGATACGCAGTATTTT. Amino acid sequence: CATLSGSETDTQYF.

This clone appeared once. The chain combines TRBV29-1 with TRBJ1-1; D perhaps matches TRBD1 (6 bases). The V gene lost 3 bases and the J gene lost 0 bases, with 14 bases spanning the gap. CDR3 length: 15 amino acids. CDR1 is SQVTM and CDR2 is ANQGSEA in the germline V gene. The CDR3 DNA is TGCAGCGTTGAGGCGACAGGCACCATGAACACTGAAGCTTTCTTT. It is translated as CSVEATGTMNTEAFF.

The chain couples TRBV6-1 to TRBJ2-7; 10 nucleotides match TRBD1. With V trimmed by 7 bases and J by 5 bases, 11 bases remained unmatched. The germline gives CDR1 MNHNS, CDR2 SASEGT. This CDR3 has 15 residues. The CDR3 region has the DNA TGTGCCAGCATGACTTCCGGGACAGGGGTCCACGAGCAGTACGTC. Amino acids: CASMTSGTGVHEQYV.

The count of this clone is one. This chain uses TRBV5-1 with TRBJ2-1; D is perhaps TRBD1 (5 bases). The CDR3 contains 14 residues. Trimming shortened V by 5 bases and J by 10 bases, and 19 bases separated the two germline ends. Germline CDR1 is SGHRS and CDR2 is YFSETQ. The CDR3 region has the DNA TGCGCCAGCAGGATCGACCCTGGGGCAGACGAGCAGTTCTTC. Residues: CASRIDPGADEQFF.